This T cell receptor (beta chain) stems from a study of T cell changes during pregnancy in multiple sclerosis. This clone was counted once. Data came from immunoSEQ multiplex PCR; TCRdb stores just in-frame clones and leaves some out. The data hold roughly 9,900 clones, with 85% to 90% observed a single time. The germline V gene has CDR1 SNHLY and CDR2 FYNNEI. The CDR3 covers 15 residues. Trimming removed 7 bases from V and 4 bases from J; junction bases left unmatched: 5. This receptor was obtained from a female donor in good health, enrolled as a control in a pregnancy study. This sample comprised CD8+ T cells from peripheral blood mononuclear cells, obtained in the first trimester of pregnancy. The rearrangement uses TRBV2 and TRBJ2-3, with 13 nucleotides matching TRBD2. The CDR3 bases are TGTGCCAGCATTAGGACTAGCGGGGGTTCAGATACGCAGTATTTT. Amino acids: CASIRTSGGSDTQYF.